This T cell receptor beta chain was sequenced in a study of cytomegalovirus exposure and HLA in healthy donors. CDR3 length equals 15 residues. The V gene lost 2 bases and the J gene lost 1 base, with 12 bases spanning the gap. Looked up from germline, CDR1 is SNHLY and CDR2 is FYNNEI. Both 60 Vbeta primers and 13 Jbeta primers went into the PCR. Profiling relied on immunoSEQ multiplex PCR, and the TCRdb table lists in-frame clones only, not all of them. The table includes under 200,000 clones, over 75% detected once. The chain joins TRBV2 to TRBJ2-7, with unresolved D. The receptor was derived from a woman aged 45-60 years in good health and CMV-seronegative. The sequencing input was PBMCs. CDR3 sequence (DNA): TGTGCCAGCAGTGAATCCCCAGGCTGGTCCTACGAGCAGTACTTC. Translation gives CASSESPGWSYEQYF.